Each of the 21 T cell receptor beta chains below was sequenced from the same sample in a study of cytomegalovirus exposure and HLA in healthy donors. The primer mix had 60 Vbeta and 13 Jbeta primers. Here immunoSEQ multiplex PCR was the method, and the copy in TCRdb shows in-frame clones only, minus some. The sample has about 110,000 clones; approximately 80% are singletons. Sequenced sample: PBMCs. All receptors come from a man aged 30 to 39 in good health and CMV-seropositive.

The chain uses TRBV6-5 and TRBJ2-1; TRBD1 is a possible D gene (6 bases). The CDR3 consists of 11 residues. The V end lost 7 bases, the J end lost 8 bases, and 9 bases lay between the germline ends. Germline V gives CDR1 MNHEY, CDR2 SVGAGI. CDR3 coding DNA: TGTGCCAGCACACAGGGCCATGAGCAGTTCTTC. Residues: CASTQGHEQFF.

This rearrangement joins TRBV30 to TRBJ2-2; TRBD2 aligns across 14 bases. CDR1 and CDR2 from the germline V gene are GTSNPN and SVGIG (reference sequence). V dropped 4 bases and J dropped 4; count of bases not matched to a gene: 5. CDR3 size: 16 residues. The CDR3 sequence: CAWNWTSGGSTGELFF. In DNA form, the CDR3 reads TGTGCCTGGAATTGGACTAGCGGGGGGAGCACCGGGGAGCTGTTTTTT. The whole variable domain, filled in from reference TRBV30 and TRBJ2-2, reads SQTIHQWPATLVQPVGSPLSLECTVEGTSNPNLYWYRQAAGRGLQLLFYSVGIGQISSEVPQNLSASRPQDRQFILSSKKLLLSDSGFYLCAWNWTSGGSTGELFFGEGSRLTVL.

The chain couples TRBV7-9 to TRBJ1-1, with D tentatively TRBD1 (5 bases). Germline V lookup: CDR1 SEHNR, CDR2 FQNEAQ (reference sequence). The V end was cut by 2 bases, the J end by 4 bases, with 23 bases between. This CDR3 region has 18 residues. The CDR3 protein is CASSLQEGLGREGTEAFF. The CDR3 nucleotides are TGTGCCAGCAGCTTACAGGAAGGTTTGGGCAGGGAGGGCACTGAAGCTTTCTTT.

This clone was seen repeatedly, ten times or more. V is TRBV4-3 and J is TRBJ1-4, with D hard to call. V was shortened by 1 base and J by 5 bases, with 11 bases between the two germline ends. The CDR3 extends over 15 amino acids. CDR1 and CDR2 from the germline V gene are LGHNA and YSLEER. The CDR3 nucleotides are TGCGCCAGCAGCCAAGTCCATGGGAGAAATGAAAAACTGTTTTTT. This translates into CASSQVHGRNEKLFF.

The V gene is TRBV7-2, the J gene TRBJ1-1; 7 bases align to TRBD1. Per germline, CDR1 SGHTA and CDR2 FQGNSA. V shed 5 bases, J shed 0 bases, and the junction held 12 bases outside the gene matches. The CDR3 runs to 17 residues. The CDR3 region is CASSMTGFFDMNTEAFF. As DNA, the CDR3 is TGTGCCAGCAGCATGACAGGGTTTTTCGATATGAACACTGAAGCTTTCTTT.

The chain couples TRBV10-1 to TRBJ2-1; perhaps TRBD2 as D (5 bases). This CDR3 is built from 13 residues. The ends were cut back, 4 bases at V and 3 bases at J, with 7 bases in the middle. The V gene's germline CDR1 is WNHNN and CDR2 SYGVQD (reference sequence). The CDR3 is CASSGGDYNEQFF. In DNA form, the CDR3 reads TGCGCCAGCAGTGGGGGAGACTACAATGAGCAGTTCTTC.

CDR3 region: CASSLASVAGVETQYF. The CDR3 DNA sequence: TGTGCCAGCAGCTTAGCCTCGGTAGCGGGGGTAGAGACCCAGTACTTC. The chain employs TRBV7-2 and TRBJ2-5; 9 bases agree with TRBD2. J gave up 4 bases and V 0 bases, and 6 bases lay outside the gene matches. Germline CDR1 is SGHTA and CDR2 is FQGNSA. CDR3 length equals 16 residues.

The chain is built from TRBV5-6 and TRBJ2-5, with D possibly being TRBD1 (5 bases). The V gene lost 1 base and the J gene lost 0 bases, with 10 bases spanning the gap. Germline V gene lookup returns CDR1 SGHDT and CDR2 YYEEEE. The CDR3 is made up of 15 amino acids. The CDR3 sequence is CASSLWGTNQETQYF. The CDR3 DNA is TGTGCCAGCAGCTTGTGGGGCACCAACCAAGAGACCCAGTACTTC.

This clone showed up just once. The chain has TRBV7-2 and TRBJ2-7, with 10 bases lining up with TRBD2. The CDR3 covers 18 residues. Germline CDR1 is SGHTA and CDR2 is FQGNSA. V lost 3 bases to trimming and J lost 3 bases; unmatched junction nucleotides: 14. The CDR3 loop reads CASSFVSLAGGPNYEQYF. The CDR3 DNA reads as TGTGCCAGCAGCTTTGTTTCCTTAGCGGGGGGTCCGAACTACGAGCAGTACTTC. Full variable domain (remainder filled in from reference TRBV7-2 and TRBJ2-7): GAGVSQSPSNKVTEKGKDVELRCDPISGHTALYWYRQSLGQGLEFLIYFQGNSAPDKSGLPSDRFSAERTGGSVSTLTIQRTQQEDSAVYLCASSFVSLAGGPNYEQYFGPGTRLTVT.

The V call is TRBV7-8, the J call TRBJ2-3; 8 bases match TRBD2. V trimming: 3 bases; J trimming: 6 bases; junction bases outside the gene matches: 5. The CDR3 has 14 amino acids. CDR1 is SGHVS, CDR2 FQNEAQ, per germline. DNA of the CDR3: TGTGCCAGCAGCTTTTCGGGGGGGCGGGATACGCAGTATTTT. It codes for CASSFSGGRDTQYF.

The chain combines TRBV6-4 with TRBJ2-3; 7 bases align to TRBD1. J gave up 0 bases and V 5 bases, and 5 bases lay outside the gene matches. The CDR3 is made up of 15 amino acids. The germline V gene encodes CDR1 MRHNA and CDR2 SNTAGT. CDR3 sequence (DNA): TGTGCCAGCAGTCCAGGACAGGCTAGCACAGATACGCAGTATTTT. Residues: CASSPGQASTDTQYF.

This clone was picked up a small number of times. V usage is TRBV5-8 and J usage is TRBJ1-3; TRBD1 agrees at 7 bases. The V gene end was trimmed by 4 bases and the J gene end by 3 bases; junction bases not matched to a gene: 10. Germline CDR1 is SGHTS and CDR2 is YDEGEE. This CDR3 spans 16 amino acids. The CDR3 loop reads CASSPRGQGGGNTIYF. The CDR3 DNA is TGTGCCAGCAGCCCGAGGGGGCAGGGTGGTGGAAACACCATATATTTT.

The chain uses TRBV4-2 and TRBJ2-3; 7 nucleotides align to TRBD1. Germline V gene lookup returns CDR1 LGHNA and CDR2 YNFKEQ. The CDR3 covers 16 residues. The junction had 8 bases not matched to a gene; V was cut back by 3 bases and J by 2 bases. CDR3 sequence: CASSQDNRGDTDTQYF. The CDR3 DNA follows: TGTGCCAGCAGCCAGGATAACAGGGGCGACACAGATACGCAGTATTTT.

This chain joins TRBV20-1 and TRBJ1-1; D uncertain. Germline assignment: CDR1 DFQATT and CDR2 SNEGSKA (reference sequence). There are 11 residues in the CDR3. The V end was cut by 4 bases, the J end by 4 bases, with 7 bases between. Here the CDR3 DNA reads TGCAGTGCTAAAACTAGCACTGAAGCTTTCTTT. It translates to CSAKTSTEAFF.

The chain is built from TRBV6-5 and TRBJ2-3; 7 nucleotides align to TRBD1. Germline V gene sequence: CDR1 MNHEY, CDR2 SVGAGI. The V gene end was trimmed by 5 bases and the J gene end by 0 bases; junction bases not matched to a gene: 5. CDR3 length equals 15 residues. CDR3 sequence reads: CASSTRTGSTDTQYF. In DNA, the CDR3 is TGTGCCAGCAGTACAAGGACAGGAAGCACAGATACGCAGTATTTT.

This clone is termed medium-sized. The chain combines TRBV7-9 with TRBJ2-7; TRBD1 might be the D (6 bases). Deletions cut 2 bases from V and 6 bases from J, with 14 bases between. Germline CDR1 reads SEHNR; CDR2 reads FQNEAQ (reference sequence). The CDR3 has 14 amino acids. This CDR3 is CASSLSLQGGEQYF. In nucleotides, the CDR3 is TGTGCCAGCAGCTTATCGCTACAGGGTGGCGAGCAGTACTTC. The complete variable domain, with remaining parts taken from reference TRBV7-9 and TRBJ2-7, reads DTGVSQNPRHKITKRGQNVTFRCDPISEHNRLYWYRQTLGQGPEFLTYFQNEAQLEKSRLLSDRFSAERPKGSFSTLEIQRTEQGDSAMYLCASSLSLQGGEQYFGPGTRLTVT.

The chain combines TRBV6-6 with TRBJ2-7, with TRBD1 identical over 8 bases. The CDR3 runs to 14 residues. The germline V gene encodes CDR1 MNHNY and CDR2 SVGAGI (reference sequence). J gave up 5 bases and V 7 bases, and 10 bases lay outside the gene matches. This CDR3 is CASKFNRGDHEQYF. For the CDR3, the DNA is TGTGCCAGCAAATTCAACAGGGGGGACCACGAGCAGTACTTC.

This chain links TRBV30 with TRBJ1-2, with 10 bases that match TRBD1. CDR3 size: 16 residues. Germline CDR1 and CDR2: GTSNPN and SVGIG (reference sequence). V gave up 1 base and J gave up 10 bases; unmatched junction bases: 15. The CDR3 spells CAWSEPFISGTGDYTF. As DNA, the CDR3 is TGTGCCTGGAGTGAGCCTTTCATTTCTGGGACAGGGGACTACACCTTC.

CDR3: CASSSNIPRAGGSYNEQFF. Written as DNA, the CDR3 is TGTGCCAGCAGCTCAAACATCCCCCGGGCGGGGGGGTCCTACAATGAGCAGTTCTTC. The J gene is TRBJ2-1, the V gene TRBV7-8, with 9 bases that match TRBD2. This CDR3 comprises 19 residues. The V gene's germline CDR1 is SGHVS and CDR2 FQNEAQ. With V trimmed by 4 bases and J by 1 base, 14 bases remained unmatched.

About this clone: At the DNA level, this CDR3 is encoded by other sequences in the same sample as well. The gene calls are TRBV13 and TRBJ1-2; the D is unclear. CDR3 length: 11 residues. V lost 6 bases, J lost 4 bases, and 6 bases lay in between. Germline values: CDR1 PRHDT, CDR2 FYEKMQ (reference sequence). CDR3 sequence: CASRSGYGYTF. CDR3 coding DNA: TGTGCCAGCAGGTCGGGCTATGGCTACACCTTC.

V is TRBV6-1 and J is TRBJ2-3; 9 nucleotides match TRBD2. V dropped 0 bases and J dropped 2; count of bases not matched to a gene: 6. This CDR3 spans 17 amino acids. Germline values: CDR1 MNHNS, CDR2 SASEGT. CDR3: CASSEARAGGNTDTQYF. The CDR3 nucleotides are TGTGCCAGCAGTGAAGCGCGTGCGGGGGGGAACACAGATACGCAGTATTTT.